The 20 T cell receptor beta chains below were found in one sample sequenced in a study of shared clonotypes between healthy human individuals. Profiling relied on immunoSEQ multiplex PCR, and the TCRdb table lists in-frame clones only, not all of them. The sample yields 550,000 to 800,000 clones, 90% seen once. The sequencing sample was made of memory CD8+ T cells from PBMCs. As to subset: CD45RO+ cells pooled with CCR7-negative TemRA cells. The receptors were sampled from a man aged 18 to 29 in good health. Some clones in this sample may be carry-over from other donors' samples.

The chain recombines TRBV7-9 with TRBJ2-7; TRBD2 aligns across 7 bases. CDR3 length: 14 residues. The V segment lost 4 bases and the J segment 3 bases; nucleotides outside the gene matches: 6. Germline loops: CDR1 SEHNR, CDR2 FQNEAQ (reference sequence). For the CDR3, the DNA is TGTGCCAGCAGCTCATCTAGGGAGGGCTACGAGCAGTACTTC. It yields the protein CASSSSREGYEQYF.

The chain recombines TRBV6-1 with TRBJ1-2, with unresolved D. V shed 3 bases and J shed 0 bases, with 11 bases lying between them. The germline CDR1 and CDR2 sequences are MNHNS and SASEGT. This CDR3 spans 15 amino acids. The CDR3 nucleotides are TGTGCCAGCAGTGACCGACCCGTAACTAACTATGGCTACACCTTC. The encoded protein is CASSDRPVTNYGYTF.

The J gene is TRBJ2-2, the V gene TRBV27; TRBD2 might be the D (5 bases). Germline V gene data show CDR1 as MNHEY and CDR2 as SMNVEV (reference sequence). With 3 bases removed from V and 0 bases from J, the gap between germline ends came to 11 bases. This CDR3 region has 16 residues. The CDR3 nucleotides read TGTGCCAGCAGTTTGGTCGGGGTTCCGAACACCGGGGAGCTGTTTTTT. Translation gives CASSLVGVPNTGELFF.

The chain links TRBV7-9 to TRBJ2-7; D is unresolved. CDR1 SEHNR and CDR2 FQNEAQ come from the germline V gene (reference sequence). Trimming pared 2 bases from V and 5 bases from J, leaving 4 bases between. CDR3 length equals 11 residues. Here the CDR3 reads CASSLRDEQYF. The DNA of the CDR3 is TGTGCCAGCAGCTTACGGGACGAGCAGTACTTC.

This clone was observed a single time. The genes are TRBV4-1 and TRBJ1-3; D unresolved. V was pared by 1 base and J by 2 bases, with 18 bases between. This CDR3 contains 18 residues. CDR1 is MGHRA, CDR2 YSYEKL, per germline. The CDR3 DNA follows: TGCGCCAGCAGCCAAGGGGATTCTATGCCCATTCCTGGAAACACCATATATTTT. It is translated as CASSQGDSMPIPGNTIYF.

The chain recombines TRBV11-2 with TRBJ1-2, with a weak D call TRBD1 (5 bases). Trimming pared 2 bases from V and 7 bases from J, leaving 17 bases between. Per germline, CDR1 SGHAT and CDR2 FQNNGV. The CDR3 covers 15 residues. The CDR3 nucleotides are TGTGCCAGCAGCTTAAAGTTTGCCAACCAGGGTGGCTACACCTTC. Translation gives CASSLKFANQGGYTF.

The V and J genes are TRBV7-9 and TRBJ2-7; 8 bases agree with TRBD1. This CDR3 has 13 amino acids. The V segment lost 4 bases and the J segment 6 bases; nucleotides outside the gene matches: 5. The germline V gene has CDR1 SEHNR and CDR2 FQNEAQ (reference sequence). The CDR3 bases are TGTGCCAGCAGCTCTCGGACAGGGATCGAGCAGTACTTC. As protein: CASSSRTGIEQYF.

The rearrangement uses TRBV7-6 and TRBJ1-2, with 9 bases fitting TRBD1. J lost 7 bases, V lost 5 bases, and 14 bases had no gene match. CDR1 and CDR2 (germline): SGHVS, FNYEAQ. CDR3 length: 16 residues. The CDR3 spells CASSLVYRGQDGGYTF. The CDR3 DNA follows: TGTGCCAGCAGCCTCGTATACAGGGGGCAAGATGGTGGCTACACCTTC.

The chain combines TRBV13 with TRBJ2-7, with TRBD2 matching 7 bases. In germline, CDR1 is PRHDT, CDR2 FYEKMQ (reference sequence). CDR3 length: 16 amino acids. Trimming at V came to 3 bases and at J to 0 bases, leaving 8 bases not matched to a gene. The CDR3 nucleotides are TGTGCCAGCAGCTTTCGGCCTAGCGGCAGCTCCTACGAGCAGTACTTC. Translating gives CASSFRPSGSSYEQYF.

This chain uses TRBV7-6 with TRBJ2-2, with D possibly matching TRBD1 (6 bases). CDR1 and CDR2 (germline): SGHVS, FNYEAQ. The CDR3 has 13 residues. Trimming removed 5 bases from V and 6 bases from J, with 10 bases in between. Here the CDR3 reads CASSPQGPGELFF. CDR3 bases: TGTGCCAGCAGCCCCCAGGGGCCCGGGGAGCTGTTTTTT.

The chain carries TRBV14 and TRBJ2-7; D is perhaps TRBD2 (5 bases). CDR1 is SGHDN, CDR2 FVKESK, per germline. This CDR3 contains 13 residues. The ends were cut back, 3 bases at V and 6 bases at J, with 12 bases in the middle. CDR3 in DNA: TGTGCCAGCAGCCAGTTGACTATTTCCGAGCAGTACTTC. Its protein product is CASSQLTISEQYF.

This chain links TRBV6-1 with TRBJ2-1; D remains unclear. Germline CDR1 MNHNS, CDR2 SASEGT. Between the trimmed V and J ends, which lost 6 bases and 2 bases, there was a span of 8 bases. The CDR3 covers 13 residues. The CDR3 region has the DNA TGTGCCAGCAGAGAGGATCCCTACAATGAGCAGTTCTTC. Translating it yields CASREDPYNEQFF.

The chain carries TRBV13 and TRBJ2-3, with D possibly TRBD2 on 5 matching bases. Per germline, CDR1 PRHDT and CDR2 FYEKMQ (reference sequence). The CDR3 has 15 amino acids. Trimming removed 0 bases from V and 0 bases from J, with 7 bases in between. CDR3 sequence reads: CASSLGGGSTDTQYF. The CDR3 DNA reads as TGTGCCAGCAGCTTAGGGGGCGGGAGCACAGATACGCAGTATTTT.

The chain has TRBV4-1 and TRBJ2-7; a possible D gene is TRBD2 (5 bases). The CDR3 is 16 residues long. V gave up 1 base and J gave up 3 bases, with 16 bases separating them. Germline V gene lookup returns CDR1 MGHRA and CDR2 YSYEKL. CDR3 protein: CASSQAMPARDYEQYF. The CDR3 nucleotides are TGCGCCAGCAGCCAAGCCATGCCCGCGAGGGACTACGAGCAGTACTTC.

The rearrangement uses TRBV7-7 and TRBJ2-1, with 10 bases fitting TRBD2. The CDR3 extends over 13 amino acids. Germline V gene data show CDR1 as SSHAT and CDR2 as FNYEAQ (reference sequence). V gave up 4 bases and J gave up 9 bases; unmatched junction bases: 3. CDR3 nucleotides: TGTGCCAGCAGCTACGGACTAGCGGCTGAGCAGTTCTTC. Translation: CASSYGLAAEQFF.

This chain joins TRBV5-4 and TRBJ2-2; a possible D gene is TRBD1 (6 bases). The length of the CDR3 is 14 residues. Deletions cut 7 bases from V and 3 bases from J, with 13 bases between. The germline V gene has CDR1 SGHNT and CDR2 YYREEE (reference sequence). The CDR3: CASGAGEDTGELFF. CDR3 bases: TGTGCCAGCGGAGCAGGGGAAGACACCGGGGAGCTGTTTTTT.

This sequence joins TRBV7-9 and TRBJ1-6; D call uncertain. This CDR3 contains 14 residues. V lost 6 bases and J lost 0, with 6 bases in between. Germline lookup yields CDR1 SEHNR and CDR2 FQNEAQ (reference sequence). The CDR3 region is CASRSGSYNSPLHF. The DNA for the CDR3 is TGTGCCAGCAGGAGTGGCTCCTATAATTCACCCCTCCACTTT.

The gene calls are TRBV21-1 and TRBJ2-1. TRBV21-1 is deemed a pseudogene. This CDR3 is built from 16 residues. CDR3 bases: TGTGCCAGCAGCAAAGCGGGCAGGACCCCCTACAATGAGCAGTTCTTC. It is translated as CASSKAGRTPYNEQFF.

CDR3 bases: TGTGCCAGCAGCTCCCCTCCGGACACGAACACCGGGGAGCTGTTTTTT. Its protein product is CASSSPPDTNTGELFF. The chain joins TRBV7-9 to TRBJ2-2, with D possibly TRBD1 on 5 matching bases. This CDR3 is built from 16 residues. V was pared by 4 bases and J by 0 bases, with 12 bases between. Germline V gives CDR1 SEHNR, CDR2 FQNEAQ (reference sequence).

This clone has just one count. The chain combines TRBV7-9 with TRBJ2-7; TRBD2 matches at 10 bases. Germline values: CDR1 SEHNR, CDR2 FQNEAQ (reference sequence). The CDR3 consists of 15 residues. Trimming at V came to 4 bases and at J to 3 bases, leaving 6 bases not matched to a gene. CDR3 coding DNA: TGTGCCAGCAGCTCCCACAGCGGGAGGGTCTACGAGCAGTACTTC. Its translation is CASSSHSGRVYEQYF.